The rows below give T cell receptor beta chains drawn from one sample of a study of metastatic and nonmetastatic thyroid tumors. TCRdb re-clonotyped the PCR reads through MiXCR. Of 30,000 to 45,000 clones in the sample, 28% are singletons; the top ten hold approximately 11%. Sequenced sample: blood. These receptors all come from a male donor with papillary thyroid cancer or a benign thyroid nodule (not recorded which). Some clones in this sample may be carry-over from other donors' samples. Both conserved end residues are part of each CDR3. D genes are given only for firm matches. Size tells how often a clone was seen (once, few, many) or the class of an expanded clone, and some rows leave it out.

>TRBJ2-3|TRBD2|many|TRBV7-2
TGTGCCAGCAGCTTAGGAAAAGCGGGACCCCCACGGTATTTT
CASSLGKAGPPRYF
>TRBJ2-7|TRBD2|-|TRBV20-1
TGCAGTGCTAGAGTTATCCGGACTAGCGGGAGAGAGCACGAGCAGTACTTC
CSARVIRTSGREHEQYF
>TRBJ2-1|-|-|TRBV24-1
TGTGCCACCAGTGCCCATGGTTGGAGCGAGCAGTTCTTC
CATSAHGWSEQFF
>TRBJ1-2|TRBD1|medium-sized|TRBV27
TGTGCCAGCAGCGAGCAGGGGGCCAACTATGGCTACACCTTC
CASSEQGANYGYTF
>TRBJ1-1|-|-|TRBV18
TGTGCCAGCTCACCATCGCAGGGGAGGGCTGAAGCTTTCTTT
CASSPSQGRAEAFF
>TRBJ2-7|TRBD2|-|TRBV6-2/TRBV6-3
TGTGCCAGCAGTCAACCTCCTACTAGCGGAGCTTACGAGCAGTACTTC
CASSQPPTSGAYEQYF
>TRBJ1-4|TRBD1|few|TRBV6-1
TGTGCCAGCAGTCTGGACAGGGGCACTGAAAAACTGTTTTTT
CASSLDRGTEKLFF
>TRBJ2-6|TRBD1|-|TRBV20-1
TGCAGTGCTAGAGGGGACAGCCTCTCTGGGGCCAACGTCCTGACTTTC
CSARGDSLSGANVLTF
>TRBJ1-4|-|many|TRBV7-7
TGTGCTAGCAGCGGAGGTCTTAATGAAAAACTGTTTTTT
CASSGGLNEKLFF
>TRBJ2-1|TRBD2|-|TRBV4-1
TGCGCCAGCAGCCAAGATCCATCCCAAGCGGGAGGGACCAATGAGCAGTTCTTC
CASSQDPSQAGGTNEQFF
>TRBJ2-1|-|few|TRBV6-2/TRBV6-3
TGTGCCAGCAGTTTCTTACGGGGGAATGAGCAGTTCTTC
CASSFLRGNEQFF
>TRBJ2-3|TRBD2|many|TRBV5-4
TGTGCCAGCTGGTCGCGGCGGGAGAAGACAGATACGCAGTATTTT
CASWSRREKTDTQYF
>TRBJ2-7|TRBD1|-|TRBV7-3
TGTGCCAGCAGCCAGACAGGGGGCTACCACGAGCAGTACTTC
CASSQTGGYHEQYF
>TRBJ2-3|-|few|TRBV9
TGTGCCAGCAGCGCGAGCACAGATACGCAGTATTTT
CASSASTDTQYF
>TRBJ1-6|TRBD1|-|TRBV4-1
TGCGCCAGCAGCCAAGATCTAGGGGGCCCCTATAATTCACCCCTCCACTTT
CASSQDLGGPYNSPLHF
>TRBJ2-1|-|-|TRBV5-1
TGCGCCAGCAGCTCCCCCGATGGGGGCTCCTACAATGAGCAGTTCTTC
CASSSPDGGSYNEQFF
>TRBJ2-4|TRBD1|many|TRBV3-1
TGTGCCAGCAGCCATAACCGGGACAGACTGAACATTCAGTACTTC
CASSHNRDRLNIQYF
>TRBJ2-5|TRBD2|-|TRBV4-1
TGCGCCAGCAGCCAAGTGGTCGCGGGGGGAGAGACCCAGTACTTC
CASSQVVAGGETQYF
>TRBJ2-5|-|many|TRBV11-1
TGTGCCAGCAGCTTCCGAGAGACCCAGTACTTC
CASSFRETQYF
>TRBJ2-7|-|few|TRBV19
TGTGCCAGTAGTCCTCAACAGGGATCCTACGAGCAGTACTTC
CASSPQQGSYEQYF
>TRBJ2-7|-|-|TRBV5-8
TGTGCCAGCAGCTTTTTGTGGGACCTTGGATACGAGCAGTACTTC
CASSFLWDLGYEQYF